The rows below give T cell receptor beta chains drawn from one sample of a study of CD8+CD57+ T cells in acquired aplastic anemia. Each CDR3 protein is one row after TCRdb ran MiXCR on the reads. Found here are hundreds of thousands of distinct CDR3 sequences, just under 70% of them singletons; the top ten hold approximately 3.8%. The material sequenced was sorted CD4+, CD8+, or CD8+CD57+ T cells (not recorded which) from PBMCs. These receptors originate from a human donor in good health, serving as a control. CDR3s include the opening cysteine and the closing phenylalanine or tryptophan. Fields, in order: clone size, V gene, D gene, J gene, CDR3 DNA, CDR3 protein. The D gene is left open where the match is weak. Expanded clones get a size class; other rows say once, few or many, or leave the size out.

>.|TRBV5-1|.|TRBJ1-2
TGTGCCAGCAGCGCATGGGAACGCCCGTATGGCTACACCTTC
CASSAWERPYGYTF
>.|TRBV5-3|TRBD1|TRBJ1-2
TGTGCCAGCAGCCTGGGACAGGGGAACTACACCTTC
CASSLGQGNYTF
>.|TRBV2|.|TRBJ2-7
TGTGCCAGCAGAATCGGGTCCACGGGAACTTCTGAAGCTTTCTTTTTC
CASRIGSTGTSEAFFF
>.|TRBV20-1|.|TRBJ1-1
TGCAGTGCTCACGCCGGGAACACTGAAGCTTTCTTT
CSAHAGNTEAFF
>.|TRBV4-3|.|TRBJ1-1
TGCGCCAGCAGCCTGGGATTTCAGAACACTGAAGCTTTCTTT
CASSLGFQNTEAFF
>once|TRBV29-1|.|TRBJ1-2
TGCAGCGTTGCGGGACAAGACTATGGCTACACCTTC
CSVAGQDYGYTF
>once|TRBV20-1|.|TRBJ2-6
TGCAGTGCTAGATCCCCCGGACGGAGCTCTGGGGCCAACGTCCTGACTTTC
CSARSPGRSSGANVLTF
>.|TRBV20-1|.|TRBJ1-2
TGCAGTGCTCCCCTTACCAACTATGGCTACACCTTC
CSAPLTNYGYTF
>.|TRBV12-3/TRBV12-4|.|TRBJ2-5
TGTGCCATCTCGTTTGGGGAGACCCAGTACTTC
CAISFGETQYF
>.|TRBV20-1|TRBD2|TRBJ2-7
TGCAGTGCTAGACCCCTTCGCGGGAGAGCCTACGAGCAGTACTTC
CSARPLRGRAYEQYF
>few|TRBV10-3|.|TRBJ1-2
TGTGCCATCAGTGAGAGCCCAGAGAACTATGGCTACACCTTC
CAISESPENYGYTF
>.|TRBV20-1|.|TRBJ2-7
TGCAGTGCTAGGGTCGGGACGGTCTCCTACGAGCAGTACTTC
CSARVGTVSYEQYF
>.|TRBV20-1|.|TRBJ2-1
TGCAGTGCCGGGGCCCGTTTCAGGGGGCAGTTCTTC
CSAGARFRGQFF
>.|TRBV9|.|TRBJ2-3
TGTGCCAGCACCCCAGTCGCGATTCAAACGCAGTATTTT
CASTPVAIQTQYF
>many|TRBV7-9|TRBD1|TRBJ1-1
TGTGCCAGCAGCTTAGGAGGACAGGCCGTTTATCAAGCTTTCTTT
CASSLGGQAVYQAFF
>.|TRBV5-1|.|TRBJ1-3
TGCGCCAGCAGCTCCCGACCGAACACTGAAAACACCATATATTTT
CASSSRPNTENTIYF
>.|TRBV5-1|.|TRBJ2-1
TGCGCCAGCAGCTTGTGGGGGGAGTACAGTGAGCAGTTCTTC
CASSLWGEYSEQFF
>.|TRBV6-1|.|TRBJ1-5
TGTGCCAGCAGTGAAGGGGATATAGGTCAGCCCCAGCATTTT
CASSEGDIGQPQHF
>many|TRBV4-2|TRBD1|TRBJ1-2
TGTGCCAGCAGCCAGACAGGGGAACCCGTTTATGGCTACACCTTC
CASSQTGEPVYGYTF
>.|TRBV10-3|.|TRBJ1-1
TGTGCCATCAGTGCAAGAGGAGGCAGCAAAACCAAAGCTTTCTTT
CAISARGGSKTKAFF
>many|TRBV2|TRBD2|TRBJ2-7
TGTGCCAGCAGTGATGGCGGGGGGTCCTCCTACGAGCAGTACTTC
CASSDGGGSSYEQYF
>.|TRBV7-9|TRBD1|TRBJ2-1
TGTGCCAGCAGCGTGCGACAGGGGGACAATGAGCAGTTCTTC
CASSVRQGDNEQFF
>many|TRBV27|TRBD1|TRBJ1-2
TGTGCCAGCACCTCCGGGACAGGTGACGGCTACACCTTC
CASTSGTGDGYTF
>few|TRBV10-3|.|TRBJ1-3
TGTGCCATCAGCGGGGATCAGGGGAATGGTGGAAACACCATATATTTT
CAISGDQGNGGNTIYF
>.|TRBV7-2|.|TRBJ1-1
TGTGCCAGCAGCTTAGCCACAGCCTGGAACACTGGGGCTTTCTTT
CASSLATAWNTGAFF
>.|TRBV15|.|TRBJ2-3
TGTGCCACCAGCCACCAGGGGAGCCCAGATACGCAGTATTTT
CATSHQGSPDTQYF
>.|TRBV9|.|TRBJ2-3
TGCGCCAGCAGCGGTGGCTACCTAACCGCCACAGATACGCAGTATTTT
CASSGGYLTATDTQYF
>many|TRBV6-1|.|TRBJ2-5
TGTGCCAGCAGTGAAACAACGCAGGAGACCCAGTACTTC
CASSETTQETQYF
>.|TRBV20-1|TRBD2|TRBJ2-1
TGCAGTGCTAGATGGTGGGGAGGGCCTGACAATGAGCAGTTCTTC
CSARWWGGPDNEQFF
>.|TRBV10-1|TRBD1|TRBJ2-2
TGCGCCAGCAACAGGGGCGTTAACACCGGGGAGCTGTTTTTT
CASNRGVNTGELFF
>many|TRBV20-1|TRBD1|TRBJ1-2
TGCAGTGCTAGAGATCCATTTCGACAGGGGCGCTATGGCTACACCTTC
CSARDPFRQGRYGYTF
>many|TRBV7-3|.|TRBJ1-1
TGTGCCAGCAGCTTCGGGGTGGACACTGAAGCTTTCTTT
CASSFGVDTEAFF
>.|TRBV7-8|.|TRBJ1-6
TGTGCCAGCAGCCCTCACGGTCTTAGCACCGGGGAGCTGTTT
CASSPHGLSTGELF
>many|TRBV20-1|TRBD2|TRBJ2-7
TGCAGTGCTAGCGGGGGGGCCTACGAGCAGTACTTC
CSASGGAYEQYF
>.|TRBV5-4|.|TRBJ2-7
TGTGCCAGCAGCTTGAAGCAAACAGGAAGACACGAGCAGTACTTC
CASSLKQTGRHEQYF
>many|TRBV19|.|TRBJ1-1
TGTGCCAGTAGGAAAGGACGGGAAGCTTTCTTT
CASRKGREAFF
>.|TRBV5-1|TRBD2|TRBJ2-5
TGCGCCAGCAGCTTGGCGACTAGCGGGGGGACCCAGTACTTC
CASSLATSGGTQYF
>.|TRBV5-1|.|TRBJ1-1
TGCGCCAGCAGCCCCGCATTGGGAACGGGCACTGAAGCTTTCTTT
CASSPALGTGTEAFF
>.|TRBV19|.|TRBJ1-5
TGTGCCAGTAGTATTCGCAATCAGCCTCAGCCTTTC
CASSIRNQPQPF
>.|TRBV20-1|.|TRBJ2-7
TGCAGTGCTCTTACACAGGAGCTCTACGAGCAGTACTTC
CSALTQELYEQYF
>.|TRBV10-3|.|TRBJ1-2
TGTGCCATCAGTGAGCCGGGAAGGAACTATGGCTACACCTTC
CAISEPGRNYGYTF
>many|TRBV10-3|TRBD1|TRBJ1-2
TGTGCCATCACCCGGGGGGACAGCAAAACTAACTATGGCTACACCTTC
CAITRGDSKTNYGYTF
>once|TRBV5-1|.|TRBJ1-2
TGTGCCAGCACGGGTAAAGGGGGGCCGGGTTATGATGGCTACACCTTC
CASTGKGGPGYDGYTF
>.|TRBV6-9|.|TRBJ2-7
TGTGCCAGCAGTTACCCAACGCGGGGCTACGAAGAGTACTTT
CASSYPTRGYEEYF
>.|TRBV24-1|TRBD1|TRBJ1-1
TGTGCCACCAGTGAGACAGGGAACACCGGGGAACCTTTTTTT
CATSETGNTGEPFF
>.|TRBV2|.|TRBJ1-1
TGTGCCATCAGTGAGGGAGACAGGTTAACCGACGCTTACTTC
CAISEGDRLTDAYF
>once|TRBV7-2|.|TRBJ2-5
TGTGCCAGCAGGTCAGGGCAGGGCGGGACCCAGTACTTC
CASRSGQGGTQYF
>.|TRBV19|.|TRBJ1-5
TGTGCCAGTAGTCGGGGCCCGATTAATCAGCCCCAGCATTTT
CASSRGPINQPQHF
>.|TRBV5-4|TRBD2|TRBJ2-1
TGTGCCAGCAGCGTGGGCACAGCGGGGGGCTTGGATGAGCAGTTCTTC
CASSVGTAGGLDEQFF